The sequence of this T cell receptor (beta chain) was determined in a study of response to subunit inactivated influenza vaccine. The study, taken as a whole, reports: Few additional T cells are recruited per seasonal influenza vaccination, authors suggested.

From the RT-PCR reads, TCRdb called clonotypes with MiXCR, one entry per CDR3 protein. Of about 480,000 distinct CDR3 sequences listed, around 9.9% are singletons. Concerning this clonotype: The antigen remains undetermined. One junction end disagrees with the germline gene, perhaps due to a read error.

The CDR3 has 15 amino acids. CDR1 is PRHDT, CDR2 FYEKMQ, per germline (reference sequence). The chain carries TRBV13 and TRBJ2-7, with 7 nucleotides matching TRBD1. Source: PBMCs from blood, taken roughly 6 weeks after vaccination. This sequence originates from a man aged 50 to 60 who received an inactivated influenza vaccine. The CDR3 DNA reads as TGTGCCAGCAGCCTAGGACAGGATTACTCCTACGAGCAGTACTTC. This codes for CASSLGQDYSYEQYF.